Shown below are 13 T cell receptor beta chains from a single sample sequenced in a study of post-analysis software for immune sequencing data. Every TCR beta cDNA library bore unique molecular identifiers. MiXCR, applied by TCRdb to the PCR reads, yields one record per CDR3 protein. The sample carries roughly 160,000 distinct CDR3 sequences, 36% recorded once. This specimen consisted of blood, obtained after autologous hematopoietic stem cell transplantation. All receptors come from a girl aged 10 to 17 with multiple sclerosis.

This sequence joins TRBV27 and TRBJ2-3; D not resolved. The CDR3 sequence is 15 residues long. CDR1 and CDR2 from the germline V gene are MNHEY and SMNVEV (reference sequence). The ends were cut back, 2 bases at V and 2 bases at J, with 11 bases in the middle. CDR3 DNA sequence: TGTGCCAGCAGTTTAAGCGAACAACTCACAGATACGCAGTATTTT. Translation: CASSLSEQLTDTQYF.

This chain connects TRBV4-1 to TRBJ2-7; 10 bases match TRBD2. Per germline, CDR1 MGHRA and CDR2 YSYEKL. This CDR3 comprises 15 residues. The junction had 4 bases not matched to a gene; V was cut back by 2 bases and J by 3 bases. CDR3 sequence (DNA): TGCGCCAGCAGCCAATCAGCGGGAGGGTTCTACGAGCAGTACTTC. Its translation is CASSQSAGGFYEQYF.

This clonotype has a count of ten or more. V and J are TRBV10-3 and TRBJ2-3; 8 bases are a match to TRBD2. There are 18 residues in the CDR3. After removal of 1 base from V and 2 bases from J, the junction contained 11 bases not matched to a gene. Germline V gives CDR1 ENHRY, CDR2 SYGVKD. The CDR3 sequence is CAISEFGGTRDSTDTQYF. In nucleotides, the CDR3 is TGTGCCATCAGTGAGTTTGGCGGGACTAGAGATTCCACAGATACGCAGTATTTT.

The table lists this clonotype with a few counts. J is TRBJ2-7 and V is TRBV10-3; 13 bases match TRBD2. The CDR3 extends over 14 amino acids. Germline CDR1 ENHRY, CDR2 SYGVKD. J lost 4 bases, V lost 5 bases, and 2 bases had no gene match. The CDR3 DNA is TGTGCCATCAGTAGACTAGCGGGAGGTTACGAGCAGTACTTC. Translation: CAISRLAGGYEQYF.

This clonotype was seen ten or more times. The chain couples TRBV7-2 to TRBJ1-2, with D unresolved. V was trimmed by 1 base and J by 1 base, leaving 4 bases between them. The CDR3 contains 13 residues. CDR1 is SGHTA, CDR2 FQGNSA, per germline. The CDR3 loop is CASSLDNNYGYTF. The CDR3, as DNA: TGTGCCAGCAGCTTAGACAATAACTATGGCTACACCTTC.

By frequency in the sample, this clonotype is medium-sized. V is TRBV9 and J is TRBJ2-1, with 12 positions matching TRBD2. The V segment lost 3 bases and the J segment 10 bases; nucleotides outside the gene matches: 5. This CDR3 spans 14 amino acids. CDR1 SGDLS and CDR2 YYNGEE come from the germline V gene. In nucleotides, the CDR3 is TGTGCCAGCAGCGGAGACGGACTAGCGGGAGAGCAGTTCTTC. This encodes CASSGDGLAGEQFF.

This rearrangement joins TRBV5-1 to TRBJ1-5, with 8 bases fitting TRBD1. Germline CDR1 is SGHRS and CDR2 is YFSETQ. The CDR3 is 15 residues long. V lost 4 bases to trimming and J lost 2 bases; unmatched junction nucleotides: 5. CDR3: CASSRTGGGNQPQHF. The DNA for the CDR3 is TGCGCCAGCAGCAGAACAGGGGGTGGCAATCAGCCCCAGCATTTT. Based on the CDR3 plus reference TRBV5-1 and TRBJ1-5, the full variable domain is KAGVTQTPRYLIKTRGQQVTLSCSPISGHRSVSWYQQTPGQGLQFLFEYFSETQRNKGNFPGRFSGRQFSNSRSEMNVSTLELGDSALYLCASSRTGGGNQPQHFGDGTRLSIL.

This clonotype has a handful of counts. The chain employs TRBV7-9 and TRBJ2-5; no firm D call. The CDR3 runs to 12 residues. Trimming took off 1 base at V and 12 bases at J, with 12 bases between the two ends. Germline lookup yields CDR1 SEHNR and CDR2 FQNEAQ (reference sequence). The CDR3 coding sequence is TGTGCCAGCAGCTTAGGCCAAAACTACAAGTACTTC. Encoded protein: CASSLGQNYKYF.

For the CDR3, the DNA is TGTGCCAGCAGTTACAGTCCGGTGATCAATGAGCAGTTCTTC. Amino acids: CASSYSPVINEQFF. The chain carries TRBV6-5 and TRBJ2-1; D not resolved. Germline V gene data show CDR1 as MNHEY and CDR2 as SVGAGI. The V gene lost 2 bases and the J gene lost 6 bases, with 11 bases spanning the gap. The CDR3 spans 14 residues.

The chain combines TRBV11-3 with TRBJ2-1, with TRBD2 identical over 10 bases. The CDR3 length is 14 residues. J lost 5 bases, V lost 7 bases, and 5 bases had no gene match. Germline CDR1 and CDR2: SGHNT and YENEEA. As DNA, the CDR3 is TGTGCCAGCAAAGGGACTAGCGTAAACAATGAGCAGTTCTTC. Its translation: CASKGTSVNNEQFF.

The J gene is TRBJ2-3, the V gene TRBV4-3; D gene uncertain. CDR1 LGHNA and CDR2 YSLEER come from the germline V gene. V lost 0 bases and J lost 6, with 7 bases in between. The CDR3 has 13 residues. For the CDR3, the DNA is TGCGCCAGCAGCCAAGATTACGGGGATACGCAGTATTTT. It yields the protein CASSQDYGDTQYF.

The CDR3 DNA is TGCGCCAGCAGCTCCCCAGGCACCTACAATGAGCAGTTCTTC. Amino acid sequence: CASSSPGTYNEQFF. The V and J genes are TRBV5-1 and TRBJ2-1, with D hard to call. Per the germline V gene, CDR1 is SGHRS and CDR2 is YFSETQ. The germline V and J ends were trimmed by 3 bases and 2 bases, with 9 bases remaining between them. This CDR3 comprises 14 residues.

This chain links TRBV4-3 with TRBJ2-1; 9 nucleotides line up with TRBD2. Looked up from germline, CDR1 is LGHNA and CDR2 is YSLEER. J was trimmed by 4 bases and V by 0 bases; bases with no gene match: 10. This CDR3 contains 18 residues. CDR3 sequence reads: CASSQDSGSLSEYNEQFF. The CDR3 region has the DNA TGCGCCAGCAGCCAAGATAGCGGGAGCCTCTCCGAATACAATGAGCAGTTCTTC.